This T cell receptor beta chain was identified in a study of CD8+CD57+ T cells in acquired aplastic anemia (dated by TCRdb to between 2018 and 2020). With respect to the entire study: On average, sorted CD4+ and CD8+ cells yielded about 3 ug of extracted DNA, with a range of roughly 0.19 to 27.4 ug. An average of approximately 10 million reads for CD4+ cells and approximately 11 million reads for CD8+ cells was obtained from healthy donor samples. General findings and caveats noted by the study authors: Between patients and healthy controls, no significant difference in CD8+ Simpson's diversity was found (P=0.060). About 28 CD8+ CDR3 sequences were found in both patients and controls but appeared to be highly expressed in patients and within the immunodominant clones of the patients.

As for this clonotype: Which antigen it targets is not known. The sample holds no much larger clone one base away, and base qualities are not on file.

Profiling of TCR beta VDJ combinations and CDR3 sequences used genomic DNA as the template. An Illumina HiSeq 2000 was the platform used for TCR repertoire sequencing. On the study's bioinformatics: Repertoire assessment relied on Simpson's diversity index, CDR3 size and DJ length profiles, and TRBV/TRBJ rearrangement plots. The most abundant DNA sequence in the deep sequencing data was taken as the immunodominant clone. CDR3 amino acid sequences were checked for sharing across subjects and were also compared against the VDJdb database and published repertoires. TCRdb's own reprocessing of the public reads used fastp at Q25 and MiXCR and kept productive beta chains. All rows with the same CDR3 protein become a single entry with the most common DNA and genes. TCRdb assigned the V and J calls; the authors' analysis was not used. Here the sample has 200,000 to 250,000 distinct CDR3 sequences; 34% occur a single time. The top ten hold around 1.1% of the sample.

In this study, sorted CD4+ and CD8+ T cells from the blood of healthy subjects and of severe aplastic anemia patients had their TCR repertoires deep-sequenced. Ficoll-Paque density gradient centrifugation was used to isolate peripheral blood mononuclear cells. Before DNA extraction, CD4+ and CD8+ T cells were sorted by FACS or by magnetic beads. The sequenced sample consisted of sorted CD4+, CD8+, or CD8+CD57+ T cells (not recorded which) from PBMCs. The clonotype was recovered from a human donor in good health, serving as a control.

The CDR3 region reads CSVPLGGETQYF. The sequenced DNA: TGCAGCGTTCCCTTGGGAGGGGAGACCCAGTACTTC. The rearrangement joined TRBV29-1 to TRBJ2-5, with TRBD2 identical over 7 junction bases. V trim: 5 bases; J trim: 5 bases; unmatched bases: 5. CDR1 and CDR2, looked up from the germline V gene, are SQVTM and ANQGSEA. Spanning cysteine to phenylalanine, the CDR3 consists of 12 amino acids. Here the CDR3 DNA is all that survives: 36 bases in frame from base 1.